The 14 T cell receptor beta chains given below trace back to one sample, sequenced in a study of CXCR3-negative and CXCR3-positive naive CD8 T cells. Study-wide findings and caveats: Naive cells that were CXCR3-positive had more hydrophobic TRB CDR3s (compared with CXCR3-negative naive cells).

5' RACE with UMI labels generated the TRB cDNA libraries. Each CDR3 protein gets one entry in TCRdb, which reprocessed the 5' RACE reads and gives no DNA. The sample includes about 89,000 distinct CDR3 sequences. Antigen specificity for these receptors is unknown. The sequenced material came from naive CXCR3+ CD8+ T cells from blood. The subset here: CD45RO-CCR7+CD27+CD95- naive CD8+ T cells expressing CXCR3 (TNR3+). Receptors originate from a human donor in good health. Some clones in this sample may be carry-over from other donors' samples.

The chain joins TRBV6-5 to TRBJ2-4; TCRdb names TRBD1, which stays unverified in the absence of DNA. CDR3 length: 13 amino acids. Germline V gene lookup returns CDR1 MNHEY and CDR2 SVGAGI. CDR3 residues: CACGKDSKDIQYF.

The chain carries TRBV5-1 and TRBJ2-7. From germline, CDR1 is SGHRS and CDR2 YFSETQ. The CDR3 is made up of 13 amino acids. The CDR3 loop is CASSLDYSYEQYF. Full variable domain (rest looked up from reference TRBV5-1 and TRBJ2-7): KAGVTQTPRYLIKTRGQQVTLSCSPISGHRSVSWYQQTPGQGLQFLFEYFSETQRNKGNFPGRFSGRQFSNSRSEMNVSTLELGDSALYLCASSLDYSYEQYFGPGTRLTVT.

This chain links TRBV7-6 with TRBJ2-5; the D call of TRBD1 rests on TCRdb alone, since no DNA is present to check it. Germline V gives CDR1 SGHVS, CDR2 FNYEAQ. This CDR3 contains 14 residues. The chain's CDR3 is CASSNPGTQETQYF.

CDR3 protein: CASLGTINEQFF. The chain is built from TRBV12-3 or TRBV12-4 and TRBJ2-1; TCRdb outputs TRBD1, but without DNA this stays unchecked. The CDR3 consists of 12 residues.

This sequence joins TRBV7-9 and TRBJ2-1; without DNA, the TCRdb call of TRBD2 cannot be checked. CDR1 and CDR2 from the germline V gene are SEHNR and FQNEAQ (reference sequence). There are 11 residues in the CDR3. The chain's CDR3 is CGSGSGNEQFF.

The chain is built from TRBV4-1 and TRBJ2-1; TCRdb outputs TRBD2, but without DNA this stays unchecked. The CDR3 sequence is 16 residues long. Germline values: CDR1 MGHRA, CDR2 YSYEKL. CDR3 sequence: CASSHISGGLNNEQFF.

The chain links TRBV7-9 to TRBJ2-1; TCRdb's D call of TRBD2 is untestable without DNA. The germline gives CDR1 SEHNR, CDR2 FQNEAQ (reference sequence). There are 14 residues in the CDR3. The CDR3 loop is CASSLEVAYNEQFF.

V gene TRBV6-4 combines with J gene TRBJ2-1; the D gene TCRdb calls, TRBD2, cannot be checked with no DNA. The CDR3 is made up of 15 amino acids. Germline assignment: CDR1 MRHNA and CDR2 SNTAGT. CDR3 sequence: CASSDGTSGGNEQFF.

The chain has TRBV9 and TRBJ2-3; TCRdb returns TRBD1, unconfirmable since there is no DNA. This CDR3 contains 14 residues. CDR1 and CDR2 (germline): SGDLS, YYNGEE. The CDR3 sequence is CASSVQGAGATQYF.

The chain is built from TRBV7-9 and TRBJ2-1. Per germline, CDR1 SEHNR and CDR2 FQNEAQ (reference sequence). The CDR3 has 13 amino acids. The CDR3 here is CASSLVPWNEQFF.

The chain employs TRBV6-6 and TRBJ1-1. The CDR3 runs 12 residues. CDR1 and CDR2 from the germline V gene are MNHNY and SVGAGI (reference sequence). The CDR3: CASSNMRTEAFF.

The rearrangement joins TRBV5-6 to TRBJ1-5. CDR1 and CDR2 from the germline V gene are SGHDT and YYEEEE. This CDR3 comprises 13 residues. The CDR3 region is CASSFVGDQPQHF.

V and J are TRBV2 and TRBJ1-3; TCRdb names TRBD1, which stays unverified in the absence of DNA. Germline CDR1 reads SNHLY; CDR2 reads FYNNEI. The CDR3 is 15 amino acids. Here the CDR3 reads CASQVDAGSGNTIYF. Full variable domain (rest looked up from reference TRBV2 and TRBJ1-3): EPEVTQTPSHQVTQMGQEVILRCVPISNHLYFYWYRQILGQKVEFLVSFYNNEISEKSEIFDDQFSVERPDGSNFTLKIRSTKLEDSAMYFCASQVDAGSGNTIYFGEGSWLTVV.

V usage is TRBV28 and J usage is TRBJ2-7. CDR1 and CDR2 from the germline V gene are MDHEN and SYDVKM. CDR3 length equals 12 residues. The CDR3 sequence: CASSLFRDEQYF.